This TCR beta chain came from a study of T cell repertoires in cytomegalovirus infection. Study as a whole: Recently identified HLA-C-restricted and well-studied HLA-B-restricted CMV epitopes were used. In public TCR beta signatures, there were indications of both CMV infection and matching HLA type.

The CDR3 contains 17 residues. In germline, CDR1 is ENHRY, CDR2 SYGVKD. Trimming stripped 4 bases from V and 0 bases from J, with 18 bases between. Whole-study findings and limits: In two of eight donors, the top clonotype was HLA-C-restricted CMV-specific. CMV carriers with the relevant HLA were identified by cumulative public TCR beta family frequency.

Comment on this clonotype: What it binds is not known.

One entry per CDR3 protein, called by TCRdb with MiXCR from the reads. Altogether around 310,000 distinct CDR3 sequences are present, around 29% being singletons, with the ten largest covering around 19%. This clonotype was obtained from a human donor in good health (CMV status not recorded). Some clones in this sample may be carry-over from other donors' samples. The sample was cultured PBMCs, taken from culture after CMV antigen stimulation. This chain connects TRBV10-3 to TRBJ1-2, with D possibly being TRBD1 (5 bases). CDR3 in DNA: TGTGCCATCAGTGGTTATGCGGGGCGCGAGGCTAACTATGGCTACACCTTC. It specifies CAISGYAGREANYGYTF.